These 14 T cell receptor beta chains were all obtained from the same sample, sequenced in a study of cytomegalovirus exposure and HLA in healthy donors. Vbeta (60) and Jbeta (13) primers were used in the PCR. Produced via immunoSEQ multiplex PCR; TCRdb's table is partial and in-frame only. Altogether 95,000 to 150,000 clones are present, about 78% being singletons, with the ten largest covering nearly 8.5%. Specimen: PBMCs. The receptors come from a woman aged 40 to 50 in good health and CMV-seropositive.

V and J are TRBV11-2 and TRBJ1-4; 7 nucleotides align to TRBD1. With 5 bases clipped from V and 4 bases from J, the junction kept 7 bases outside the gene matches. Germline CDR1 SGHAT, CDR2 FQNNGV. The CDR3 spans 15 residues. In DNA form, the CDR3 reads TGTGCCAGCAGCCCGAACAGGGGAGGTAATGAAAAACTGTTTTTT. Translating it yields CASSPNRGGNEKLFF.

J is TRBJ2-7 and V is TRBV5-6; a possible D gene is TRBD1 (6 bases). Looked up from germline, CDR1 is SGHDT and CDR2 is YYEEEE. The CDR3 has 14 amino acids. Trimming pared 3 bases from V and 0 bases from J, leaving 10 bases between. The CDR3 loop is CASSYLRGSYEQYF. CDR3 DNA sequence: TGTGCCAGCAGCTACCTCAGGGGCTCCTACGAGCAGTACTTC.

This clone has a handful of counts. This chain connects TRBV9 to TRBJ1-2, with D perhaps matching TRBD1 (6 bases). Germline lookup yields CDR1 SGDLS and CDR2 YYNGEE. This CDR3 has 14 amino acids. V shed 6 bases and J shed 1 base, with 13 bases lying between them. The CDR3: CASKGQGFNYGYTF. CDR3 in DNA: TGTGCCAGCAAAGGTCAGGGGTTTAACTATGGCTACACCTTC.

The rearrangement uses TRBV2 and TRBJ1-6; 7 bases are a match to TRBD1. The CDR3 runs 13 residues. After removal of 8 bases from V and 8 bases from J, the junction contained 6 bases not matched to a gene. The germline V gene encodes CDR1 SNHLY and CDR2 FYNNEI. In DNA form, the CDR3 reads TGTGCCAGCGGCTGGGGGACAGATTCACCCCTCCACTTT. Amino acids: CASGWGTDSPLHF.

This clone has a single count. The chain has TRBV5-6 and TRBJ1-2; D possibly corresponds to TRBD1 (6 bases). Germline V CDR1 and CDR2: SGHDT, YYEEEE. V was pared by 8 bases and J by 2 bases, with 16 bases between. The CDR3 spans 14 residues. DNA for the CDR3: TGTGCCAGTTTACCTACAGGGTGGAACTATGGCTACACCTTC. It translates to CASLPTGWNYGYTF.

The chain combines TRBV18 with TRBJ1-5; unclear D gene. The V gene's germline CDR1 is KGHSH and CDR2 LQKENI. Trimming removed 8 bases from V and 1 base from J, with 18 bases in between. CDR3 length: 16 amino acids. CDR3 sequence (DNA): TGTGCCAGCCGCCGTTTCGGGGATGGGAGCAATCAGCCCCAGCATTTT. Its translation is CASRRFGDGSNQPQHF.

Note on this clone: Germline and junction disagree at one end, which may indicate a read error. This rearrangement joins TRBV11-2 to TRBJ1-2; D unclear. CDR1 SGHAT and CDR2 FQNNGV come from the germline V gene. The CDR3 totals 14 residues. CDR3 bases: TGTGCCAGCAGTTTAGTGACACCCGACTATGGCTACACCTTC. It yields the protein CASSLVTPDYGYTF.

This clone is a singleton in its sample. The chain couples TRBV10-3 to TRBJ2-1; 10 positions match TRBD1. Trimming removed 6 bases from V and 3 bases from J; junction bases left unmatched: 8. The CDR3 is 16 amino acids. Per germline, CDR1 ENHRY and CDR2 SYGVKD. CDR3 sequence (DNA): TGTGCCATCAGCAACCCGGACAGGGGGGACTACAATGAGCAGTTCTTC. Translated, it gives CAISNPDRGDYNEQFF.

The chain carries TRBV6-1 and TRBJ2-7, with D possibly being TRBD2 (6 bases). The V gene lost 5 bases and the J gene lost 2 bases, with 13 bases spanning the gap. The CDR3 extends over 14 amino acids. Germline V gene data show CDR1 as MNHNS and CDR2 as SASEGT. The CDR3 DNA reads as TGTGCCAGCAGTTCTCGTGGGAGGCCCTACGAGCAGTACTTC. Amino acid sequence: CASSSRGRPYEQYF.

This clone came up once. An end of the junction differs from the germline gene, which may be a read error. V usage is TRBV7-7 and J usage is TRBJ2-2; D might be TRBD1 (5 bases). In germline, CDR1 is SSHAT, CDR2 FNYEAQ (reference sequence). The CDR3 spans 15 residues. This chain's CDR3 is CASSPGSGNTGELFF. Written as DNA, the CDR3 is TGTGCTAGCAGCCCAGGGTCGGGTAACACCGGGGAGCTGTTTTTT.

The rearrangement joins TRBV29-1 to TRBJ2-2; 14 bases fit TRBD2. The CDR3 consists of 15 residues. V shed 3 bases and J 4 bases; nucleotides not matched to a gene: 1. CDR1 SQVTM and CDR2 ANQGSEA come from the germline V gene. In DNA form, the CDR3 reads TGCAGCGTTGAGGGACTAGCGGGGGTCACCGGGGAGCTGTTTTTT. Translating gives CSVEGLAGVTGELFF.

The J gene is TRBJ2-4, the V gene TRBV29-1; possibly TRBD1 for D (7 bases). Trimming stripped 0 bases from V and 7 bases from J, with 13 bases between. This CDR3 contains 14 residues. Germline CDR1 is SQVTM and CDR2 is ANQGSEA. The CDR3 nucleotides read TGCAGCGTTGAAGATCATGGAGGGGGCAACATTCAGTACTTC. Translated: CSVEDHGGGNIQYF.

In DNA, the CDR3 is TGTGCCAGCAGCGTTCCGGGACAGGGACCCTACGAGCAGTACTTC. This gives the protein CASSVPGQGPYEQYF. This sequence joins TRBV5-6 and TRBJ2-7; 9 bases fit TRBD1. This CDR3 spans 15 amino acids. The germline gives CDR1 SGHDT, CDR2 YYEEEE. V gave up 4 bases and J gave up 2 bases; unmatched junction bases: 7.

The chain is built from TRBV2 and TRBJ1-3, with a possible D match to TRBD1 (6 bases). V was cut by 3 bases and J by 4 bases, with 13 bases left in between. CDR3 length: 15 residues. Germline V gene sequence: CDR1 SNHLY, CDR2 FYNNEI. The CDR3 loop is CASSDYGGLGNTIYF. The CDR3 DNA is TGTGCCAGCAGTGATTACGGGGGGCTCGGAAACACCATATATTTT.